The table lists the clone carrying this T cell receptor beta chain with a few counts. Its antigen remains unidentified. The sample is drawn from a study of T cell repertoires in cytomegalovirus infection. Study-level background: Through public TCR beta signatures, both CMV infection and matching HLA type were indicated.

V lost 6 bases and J lost 5, with 13 bases in between. This CDR3 comprises 13 residues. Each CDR3 protein gets one entry after TCRdb re-called the reads with MiXCR. The sample yields a few hundred thousand distinct CDR3 sequences, 25% to 30% seen once. Study-wide findings and caveats: Ex vivo responses were dominated by HLA-C-restricted CMV-specific TCR beta clonotypes. There were carriers of CMV plus the relevant HLA, and cumulative public TCR beta family frequency identified them.

This sequence was found in a human donor in good health (CMV status not recorded). Some clones in this sample may be carry-over from other donors' samples. Sequenced here: cultured PBMCs, sampled from culture after CMV antigen stimulation. The chain is built from TRBV12-3 or TRBV12-4 and TRBJ1-2; possibly TRBD1 for D (6 bases). Here the CDR3 reads CASRPTGSYGYTF. The CDR3 DNA reads as TGTGCCAGCAGGCCTACAGGGTCATATGGCTACACCTTC.